The T cell receptor beta chain described here comes from a study of identical twins. General observations from the study: Invariant T cells like MAIT and iNKT could partly confound the zero-insertion analyses.

The sample holds many counts of this clonotype. Its target is unknown. Template switching added a universal primer site; cDNA carried unique molecular identifiers. TCRdb fed the 5' RACE reads into MiXCR, producing one record per CDR3 protein. The sample has 700,000 or so distinct CDR3 sequences, around 21% seen once; the top ten hold roughly 4.3%. CDR1 and CDR2 (germline): SGHRS, YFSETQ. The V segment lost 4 bases and the J segment 0 bases; nucleotides outside the gene matches: 5. The CDR3 is 15 residues long. In addition, the sample was reused for a study of T cells expressing NK-cell markers. As reported in that work: The contribution of dominant NKG2C+ clonotypes to CD8+ T cells in six donors was roughly 1.0-7.0%.

The rearrangement uses TRBV5-1 and TRBJ2-7, with 9 bases lining up with TRBD1. Specimen: PBMCs. The source is a woman between 18 and 30 years old in good health. DNA of the CDR3: TGCGCCAGCAGCCTTATGACAGGGGGCTCCTACGAGCAGTACTTC. Protein: CASSLMTGGSYEQYF.